One sample yielded the 31 T cell receptor beta chains listed below, sequenced in a study of T-cell reconstitution after alpha-beta-depleted transplantation in children. Unique molecular identifiers were incorporated during preparation of the TCRbeta library. TCRdb itself ran the PCR reads through MiXCR, one entry per CDR3 protein. There are a few hundred thousand distinct CDR3 sequences in the sample; 27% occur only once, and 30% to 45% lies in the top ten. The sequences come from PBMCs, collected before TCRalphabeta/CD19-depleted stem cell transplant. These receptors were obtained from a boy under two years old with Wiskott-Aldrich syndrome, due to receive a stem cell transplant.

The V gene is TRBV20-1, the J gene TRBJ1-2; 7 nucleotides align to TRBD1. CDR1 DFQATT and CDR2 SNEGSKA come from the germline V gene (reference sequence). V gave up 1 base and J gave up 4 bases; unmatched junction bases: 3. CDR3 length: 13 amino acids. The CDR3 DNA sequence: TGCAGTGCTAGAGCGGGGACAGTCTATGGCTACACCTTC. The encoded protein is CSARAGTVYGYTF.

This clonotype showed up just a few times. This chain links TRBV5-1 with TRBJ1-3; D is unresolved. The germline V and J ends were trimmed by 5 bases and 4 bases, with 10 bases remaining between them. From germline, CDR1 is SGHRS and CDR2 YFSETQ. This CDR3 spans 13 amino acids. In DNA, the CDR3 is TGCGCCAGCAGTGAAATGGCCGGAAACACCATATATTTT. It encodes CASSEMAGNTIYF.

This sequence joins TRBV20-1 and TRBJ2-1, with D perhaps TRBD2 (6 bases). Germline V gene data show CDR1 as DFQATT and CDR2 as SNEGSKA (reference sequence). V was cut by 4 bases and J by 4 bases, with 14 bases left in between. There are 14 residues in the CDR3. The CDR3 is CSATDFAGYNEQFF. The CDR3 DNA reads TGCAGTGCTACGGACTTCGCGGGATACAATGAGCAGTTCTTC.

This clonotype occurred many times. The rearrangement joins TRBV9 to TRBJ2-7; tentatively, D is TRBD2 (6 bases). Trimming left V 4 bases short and J 1 base short, with 9 bases between. CDR1 is SGDLS and CDR2 is YYNGEE in the germline V gene. The length of the CDR3 is 13 residues. The CDR3 spells CASSPGLSYEQYF. For the CDR3, the DNA is TGTGCCAGCAGCCCGGGACTGTCCTACGAGCAGTACTTC.

This chain uses TRBV6-5 with TRBJ2-3, with TRBD2 as a possible D gene (6 bases). Germline V lookup: CDR1 MNHEY, CDR2 SVGAGI. Trimming removed 2 bases at V and 2 bases at J, with 11 bases between. The CDR3 loop spans 15 amino acids. The CDR3 region is CASSYAAGITDTQYF. As DNA, the CDR3 is TGTGCCAGCAGTTACGCTGCGGGAATCACAGATACGCAGTATTTT.

This clonotype was seen only once. No conserved phenylalanine or tryptophan is present at the end of the CDR3, so a read error is the likely explanation. The rearrangement links TRBV5-1 to TRBJ1-1; a weak D match, TRBD1 (5 bases). The CDR3 runs to 15 residues. Per the germline V gene, CDR1 is SGHRS and CDR2 is YFSETQ. Deletions cut 0 bases from V and 1 base from J, with 10 bases between. CDR3 region: CASSLVRGPNTEAFL. The CDR3 nucleotides read TGCGCCAGCAGCTTGGTTAGGGGCCCGAACACTGAAGCTTTCTTG.

This sequence joins TRBV28 and TRBJ2-1; D might be TRBD2 (7 bases). Germline CDR1 and CDR2: MDHEN and SYDVKM. V lost 7 bases and J lost 0, with 19 bases in between. The CDR3 consists of 17 residues. CDR3 DNA sequence: TGTGCCAGCAAGCCGGAGGGGGGGACTTCCTCCTACAATGAGCAGTTCTTC. It yields the protein CASKPEGGTSSYNEQFF.

This rearrangement joins TRBV5-1 to TRBJ2-1, with TRBD2 matching over 10 bases. V lost 0 bases to trimming and J lost 6 bases; unmatched junction nucleotides: 6. CDR3 length: 16 residues. Germline V gene data show CDR1 as SGHRS and CDR2 as YFSETQ. CDR3 residues: CASSLELAGSVNEQFF. The CDR3 DNA sequence: TGCGCCAGCAGCTTGGAACTAGCGGGATCCGTCAATGAGCAGTTCTTC.

The chain uses TRBV12-3 or TRBV12-4 and TRBJ2-7, with 8 bases identical to TRBD1. The CDR3 has 18 residues. Trimming cost V 3 bases and J 2 bases; bases outside gene matches: 15. CDR3 nucleotide sequence: TGTGCCAGCAGTTTCTCCAGGGGGCGCAGGTCCGGGCCCTACGAGCAGTACTTC. It encodes CASSFSRGRRSGPYEQYF.

This CDR3 reads CASSYFGEYEQYF. The DNA of the CDR3 is TGTGCCAGCAGTTACTTTGGGGAATACGAGCAGTACTTC. The rearrangement links TRBV6-8 to TRBJ2-7, with D unresolved. Germline CDR1 is MNHGY and CDR2 is SAAAGT. This CDR3 comprises 13 residues. V gave up 1 base and J gave up 4 bases, with 8 bases separating them.

The V gene is TRBV7-3, the J gene TRBJ2-2; no clear D. The V and J ends lost 4 bases and 4 bases respectively, with 13 bases between them. Germline values: CDR1 SGHTA, CDR2 FQGTGA. The CDR3 extends over 15 amino acids. The CDR3 is CASSSRPRGTGELFF. The CDR3, as DNA: TGTGCCAGCAGCTCCCGCCCGCGCGGCACCGGGGAGCTGTTTTTT.

This clonotype was seen only a few times. The CDR3 coding sequence is TGTGCCAGCAGCCTTCAAGACTACGAGCAGTACTTC. Protein sequence: CASSLQDYEQYF. The rearrangement links TRBV7-8 to TRBJ2-7; D uncertain. V was shortened by 5 bases and J by 3 bases, with 8 bases between the two germline ends. The CDR3 covers 12 residues. Germline CDR1 SGHVS, CDR2 FQNEAQ.

This chain connects TRBV20-1 to TRBJ2-1; a weak D match, TRBD2 (5 bases). Germline CDR1 is DFQATT and CDR2 is SNEGSKA (reference sequence). The CDR3 totals 13 residues. V lost 6 bases and J lost 5, with 14 bases in between. The CDR3 coding sequence is TGCAGTGCCAAGGGAGCGCCCAACAATGAGCAGTTCTTC. It yields the protein CSAKGAPNNEQFF.

Only a few counts were recorded for this clonotype. The V and J genes are TRBV12-3 or TRBV12-4 and TRBJ2-3; 7 bases map to TRBD2. The J segment lost 4 bases and the V segment lost 4 bases, leaving 5 bases of the junction unmatched. The CDR3 covers 14 residues. CDR3 sequence: CASSSGGRADTQYF. The CDR3 DNA sequence: TGTGCCAGCAGTTCGGGAGGTCGGGCAGATACGCAGTATTTT.

This chain links TRBV5-1 with TRBJ2-7, with D possibly matching TRBD1 (6 bases). Germline V CDR1 and CDR2: SGHRS, YFSETQ. V lost 4 bases and J lost 2, with 10 bases in between. The CDR3 sequence is 13 residues long. CDR3 protein: CASSVTGTYEQYF. Written as DNA, the CDR3 is TGCGCCAGCAGCGTAACAGGGACCTACGAGCAGTACTTC.

The chain uses TRBV12-3 or TRBV12-4 and TRBJ2-5, with D unclear. This CDR3 spans 13 amino acids. V lost 5 bases and J 4 bases, leaving 11 bases between the germline ends. Here the CDR3 reads CASSQRTGETQYF. The CDR3 nucleotides are TGTGCCAGCAGTCAAAGGACCGGAGAGACCCAGTACTTC.

This clonotype came up a few times. This chain joins TRBV5-1 and TRBJ2-7; 9 nucleotides agree with TRBD1. Germline V gene lookup returns CDR1 SGHRS and CDR2 YFSETQ. The CDR3 has 17 residues. The V and J ends lost 3 bases and 3 bases, in that order; junction bases with no gene match: 13. The CDR3 loop reads CASSSNSGTGIVYEQYF. The CDR3 coding sequence is TGCGCCAGCAGCTCGAATTCCGGGACAGGGATTGTCTACGAGCAGTACTTC.

CDR3 DNA sequence: TGCGCCAGCAGGGTAGCAGGGTCGCGAGGAGAAGCTTTCTTT. This codes for CASRVAGSRGEAFF. The gene calls are TRBV5-1 and TRBJ1-1; perhaps TRBD1 as D (5 bases). The CDR3 is 14 amino acids. V gave up 5 bases and J gave up 8 bases, with 19 bases separating them. The germline CDR1 and CDR2 sequences are SGHRS and YFSETQ. Supplemented by reference TRBV5-1 and TRBJ1-1, the full variable domain reads KAGVTQTPRYLIKTRGQQVTLSCSPISGHRSVSWYQQTPGQGLQFLFEYFSETQRNKGNFPGRFSGRQFSNSRSEMNVSTLELGDSALYLCASRVAGSRGEAFFGQGTRLTVV.

The V call is TRBV7-2, the J call TRBJ2-1; D ambiguous. The length of the CDR3 is 12 residues. Trimming removed 5 bases from V and 7 bases from J, with 9 bases in between. The V gene's germline CDR1 is SGHTA and CDR2 FQGNSA. The CDR3 nucleotides are TGTGCCAGCAGCCTCTCGGAGAATGAGCAGTTCTTC. Protein: CASSLSENEQFF.

This clonotype was seen a handful of times. The CDR3 reads CASSVDEWTYNEQFF. The CDR3, as DNA: TGTGCCAGCAGCGTAGACGAGTGGACCTACAATGAGCAGTTCTTC. The V and J genes are TRBV9 and TRBJ2-1, with D uncertain. V gave up 0 bases and J gave up 2 bases, with 9 bases separating them. The CDR3 sequence is 15 residues long. CDR1 and CDR2 (germline): SGDLS, YYNGEE.

Comment on this clonotype: The germline gene is not matched at one end of the junction; a read error may be the cause. J is TRBJ2-2 and V is TRBV5-6; 8 nucleotides agree with TRBD1. This CDR3 comprises 15 residues. Looked up from germline, CDR1 is SGHDT and CDR2 is YYEEEE. This CDR3 is CASCLVDRDTGELFF. CDR3 sequence (DNA): TGTGCCAGCTGCTTGGTGGACAGGGACACCGGGGAGCTGTTTTTT.

This chain joins TRBV11-2 and TRBJ1-1; TRBD1 might be the D (6 bases). There are 15 residues in the CDR3. CDR1 is SGHAT, CDR2 FQNNGV, per germline. The V and J ends lost 5 bases and 3 bases respectively, with 16 bases between them. CDR3 sequence: CASSHRASEDTEAFF. The DNA for the CDR3 is TGTGCCAGCAGCCACAGGGCTTCGGAGGACACTGAAGCTTTCTTT.

J is TRBJ2-1 and V is TRBV20-1; 9 bases are shared with TRBD2. V was clipped by 6 bases and J by 6 bases; unmatched bases: 9. CDR3 size: 14 residues. CDR1 and CDR2 (germline): DFQATT, SNEGSKA (reference sequence). The CDR3 reads CSAELSTSGNEQFF. The DNA for the CDR3 is TGCAGTGCAGAATTATCGACTAGCGGCAATGAGCAGTTCTTC.

This chain connects TRBV14 to TRBJ2-7, with no clear D. V was trimmed by 1 base and J by 4 bases, leaving 8 bases between them. Germline V CDR1 and CDR2: SGHDN, FVKESK. The CDR3 has 13 residues. As DNA, the CDR3 is TGTGCCAGCAGCCAAGGGGTCAGATACGAGCAGTACTTC. Residues: CASSQGVRYEQYF.

V gene TRBV5-1 combines with J gene TRBJ2-3; D is unresolved. Trimming took off 2 bases at V and 7 bases at J, with 5 bases between the two ends. Germline V gives CDR1 SGHRS, CDR2 YFSETQ. The CDR3 loop spans 11 amino acids. Here the CDR3 reads CASSFLYTQYF. The CDR3 DNA follows: TGCGCCAGCAGCTTTCTGTATACGCAGTATTTT.

V and J are TRBV7-3 and TRBJ2-1, with D perhaps assigned TRBD1 or TRBD2 (5 bases each). Germline V lookup: CDR1 SGHTA, CDR2 FQGTGA. V was shortened by 0 bases and J by 3 bases, with 12 bases between the two germline ends. The CDR3 sequence is 16 residues long. The CDR3 region has the DNA TGTGCCAGCAGCTTAACGAGCGGACACAACTACAATGAGCAGTTCTTC. Translating it yields CASSLTSGHNYNEQFF.

The genes are TRBV5-1 and TRBJ1-4; 7 bases fit TRBD1. Germline V lookup: CDR1 SGHRS, CDR2 YFSETQ. This CDR3 spans 14 amino acids. V lost 4 bases, J lost 4 bases, and 4 bases stayed unmatched. The CDR3 nucleotides are TGCGCCAGCAGCATCACAGGGGATAATGAAAAACTGTTTTTT. It is translated as CASSITGDNEKLFF.

The chain couples TRBV5-1 to TRBJ2-7; 8 positions match TRBD1. Trimming removed 6 bases from V and 2 bases from J; junction bases left unmatched: 10. Per the germline V gene, CDR1 is SGHRS and CDR2 is YFSETQ. The CDR3 covers 15 residues. CDR3 region: CASTLATGGPYEQYF. The CDR3 DNA is TGCGCCAGCACCTTAGCTACAGGGGGACCCTACGAGCAGTACTTC.

This clonotype was seen a few times. The chain employs TRBV5-1 and TRBJ2-2; 9 nucleotides align to TRBD2. CDR1 and CDR2 (germline): SGHRS, YFSETQ. The CDR3 has 16 amino acids. The ends lost 3 bases at V and 1 base at J; junction bases unmatched: 4. This chain's CDR3 is CASSSGLAQNTGELFF. For the CDR3, the DNA is TGCGCCAGCAGCTCGGGACTAGCACAGAACACCGGGGAGCTGTTTTTT.

J is TRBJ2-1 and V is TRBV29-1; D not certain. With 1 base removed from V and 0 bases from J, the gap between germline ends came to 13 bases. Germline assignment: CDR1 SQVTM and CDR2 ANQGSEA. The CDR3 is 16 amino acids. The CDR3 protein is CSVEGGSKSSYNEQFF. Written as DNA, the CDR3 is TGCAGCGTTGAAGGTGGTTCCAAAAGCTCCTACAATGAGCAGTTCTTC.

The chain carries TRBV7-6 and TRBJ2-2; D is possibly TRBD2 (5 bases). CDR1 and CDR2 (germline): SGHVS, FNYEAQ. This CDR3 has 14 amino acids. V dropped 5 bases and J dropped 7 bases, with 14 bases sitting between them. The CDR3 spells CASSPTSRGGELFF. The CDR3 nucleotides read TGTGCCAGCAGCCCTACTAGTCGCGGCGGGGAGCTGTTTTTT.